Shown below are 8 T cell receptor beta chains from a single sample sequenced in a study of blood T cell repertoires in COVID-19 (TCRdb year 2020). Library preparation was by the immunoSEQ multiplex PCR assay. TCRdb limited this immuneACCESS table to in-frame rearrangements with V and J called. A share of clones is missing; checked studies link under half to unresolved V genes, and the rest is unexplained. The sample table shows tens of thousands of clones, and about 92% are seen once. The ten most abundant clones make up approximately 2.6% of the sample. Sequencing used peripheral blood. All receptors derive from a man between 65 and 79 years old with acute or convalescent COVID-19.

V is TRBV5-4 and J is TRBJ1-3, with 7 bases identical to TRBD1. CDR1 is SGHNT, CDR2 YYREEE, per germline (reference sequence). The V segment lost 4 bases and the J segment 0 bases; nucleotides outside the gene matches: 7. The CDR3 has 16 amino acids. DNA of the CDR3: TGTGCCAGCAGCCCAGGACAGGCTTACTCTGGAAACACCATATATTTT. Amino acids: CASSPGQAYSGNTIYF.

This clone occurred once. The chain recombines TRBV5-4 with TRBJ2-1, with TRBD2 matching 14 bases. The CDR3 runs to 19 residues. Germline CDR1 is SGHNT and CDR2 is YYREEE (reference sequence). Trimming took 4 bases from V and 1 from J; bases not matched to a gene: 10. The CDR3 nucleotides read TGTGCCAGCAGCACCCGAGGGACTAGCGGGGGACCGTCCTACAATGAGCAGTTCTTC. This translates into CASSTRGTSGGPSYNEQFF. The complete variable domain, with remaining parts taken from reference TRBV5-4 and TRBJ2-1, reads ETGVTQSPTHLIKTRGQQVTLRCSSQSGHNTVSWYQQALGQGPQFIFQYYREEENGRGNFPPRFSGLQFPNYSSELNVNALELDDSALYLCASSTRGTSGGPSYNEQFFGPGTRLTVL.

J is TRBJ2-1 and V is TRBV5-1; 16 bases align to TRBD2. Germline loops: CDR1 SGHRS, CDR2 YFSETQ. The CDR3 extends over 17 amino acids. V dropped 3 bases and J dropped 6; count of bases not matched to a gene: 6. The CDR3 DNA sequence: TGCGCCAGCAGCTGGGGACTAGCGGGGGGGCCCGTCAATGAGCAGTTCTTC. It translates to CASSWGLAGGPVNEQFF.

CDR3 sequence reads: CASSPPWGTGGRDTGELFF. CDR3 coding DNA: TGTGCCAGCTCACCACCTTGGGGTACGGGAGGCCGCGACACCGGGGAGCTGTTTTTT. The chain recombines TRBV18 with TRBJ2-2, with 7 positions matching TRBD2. The CDR3 loop spans 19 amino acids. V lost 0 bases, J lost 3 bases, and 13 bases stayed unmatched. The germline V gene has CDR1 KGHSH and CDR2 LQKENI.

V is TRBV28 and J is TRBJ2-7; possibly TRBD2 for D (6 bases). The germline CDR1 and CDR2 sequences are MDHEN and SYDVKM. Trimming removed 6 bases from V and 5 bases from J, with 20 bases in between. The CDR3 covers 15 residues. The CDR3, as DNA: TGTGCCAGCAGCTCCAACATGGCGGGGTCCGACGAGCAGTACTTC. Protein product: CASSSNMAGSDEQYF.

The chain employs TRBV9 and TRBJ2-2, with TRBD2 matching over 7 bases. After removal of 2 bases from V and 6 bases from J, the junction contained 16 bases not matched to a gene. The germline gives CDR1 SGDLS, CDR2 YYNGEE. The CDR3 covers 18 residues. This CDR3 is CASSVFAPSGGRAGELFF. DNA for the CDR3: TGTGCCAGCAGCGTCTTTGCCCCCTCGGGGGGAAGGGCCGGGGAGCTGTTTTTT.

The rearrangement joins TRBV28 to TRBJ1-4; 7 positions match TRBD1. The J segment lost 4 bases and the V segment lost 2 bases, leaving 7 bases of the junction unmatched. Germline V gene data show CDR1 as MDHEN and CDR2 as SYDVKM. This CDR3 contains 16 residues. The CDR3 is CASSLPTGANNEKLFF. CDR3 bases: TGTGCCAGCAGTTTACCTACAGGGGCAAATAATGAAAAACTGTTTTTT.

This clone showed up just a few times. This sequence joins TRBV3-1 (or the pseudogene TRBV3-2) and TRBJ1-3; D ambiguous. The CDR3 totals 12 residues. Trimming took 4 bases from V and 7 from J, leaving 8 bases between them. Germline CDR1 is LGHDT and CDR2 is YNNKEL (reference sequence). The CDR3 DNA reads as TGTGCCAGCAGCCTCAACGGGAACACCATATATTTT. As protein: CASSLNGNTIYF.